The next 18 T cell receptor beta chains were all read from a single sample in a study of OX40 agonist ivuxolimab in advanced cancers. Libraries were prepared by immunoSEQ multiplex PCR; TCRdb keeps only in-frame clonotypes and omits some of them. The data hold some 64,000 clones, with around nine tenths observed a single time. The sample here was CD4+ or CD8+ T cells sorted from blood, taken in a trial of the OX40 agonist ivuxolimab. The receptors were sampled from an adult with an advanced solid tumor such as melanoma, head and neck, liver or kidney cancer.

This chain uses TRBV5-5 with TRBJ2-2; D unresolved. In germline, CDR1 is SGHKS, CDR2 YYEKEE (reference sequence). The CDR3 runs to 18 residues. The ends were cut back, 0 bases at V and 4 bases at J, with 19 bases in the middle. The CDR3 reads CASSLARAQLRGTGELFF. The DNA for the CDR3 is TGTGCCAGCAGCTTGGCCCGGGCCCAGCTCCGTGGCACCGGGGAGCTGTTTTTT.

The chain carries TRBV9 and TRBJ2-1, with D tentatively TRBD2 (5 bases). Germline V gene sequence: CDR1 SGDLS, CDR2 YYNGEE. This CDR3 contains 16 residues. The germline V and J ends were trimmed by 2 bases and 0 bases, with 12 bases remaining between them. The CDR3 DNA is TGTGCCAGCAGCGTCCGTCGGGAAAACTCCTACAATGAGCAGTTCTTC. Translated, it gives CASSVRRENSYNEQFF. The whole variable domain, filled in from reference TRBV9 and TRBJ2-1, reads DSGVTQTPKHLITATGQRVTLRCSPRSGDLSVYWYQQSLDQGLQFLIQYYNGEERAKGNILERFSAQQFPDLHSELNLSSLELGDSALYFCASSVRRENSYNEQFFGPGTRLTVL.

This clone was detected a few times. The chain recombines TRBV14 with TRBJ1-6; 9 bases align to TRBD1. Germline CDR1 is SGHDN and CDR2 is FVKESK. J was trimmed by 10 bases and V by 2 bases; bases with no gene match: 6. This CDR3 region has 15 residues. The CDR3 DNA reads as TGTGCCAGCAGCCAAACGGACAGGGGAGGCTCACCCCTCCACTTT. Translating it yields CASSQTDRGGSPLHF.

The gene calls are TRBV7-2 and TRBJ1-2; the match to TRBD1 covers 10 bases. The CDR3 spans 16 residues. The germline gives CDR1 SGHTA, CDR2 FQGNSA. Germline trimming cut 2 bases from V and 10 bases from J; bases unmatched to any gene: 13. CDR3 protein: CASSLTPPDRGGHYTF. CDR3 DNA sequence: TGTGCCAGCAGCTTAACCCCCCCGGACAGGGGGGGTCACTACACCTTC.

The chain recombines TRBV19 with TRBJ1-1; no definite D call. This CDR3 has 15 residues. With 3 bases removed from V and 11 bases from J, the gap between germline ends came to 22 bases. Germline CDR1 reads LNHDA; CDR2 reads SQIVND (reference sequence). CDR3 loop: CASSILNSPESGAFF. The CDR3 DNA reads TGTGCCAGTAGTATTTTGAACAGCCCCGAAAGTGGTGCTTTCTTT.

The V and J genes are TRBV7-9 and TRBJ1-5, with D unresolved. V lost 1 base and J 4 bases, leaving 8 bases between the germline ends. The germline V gene has CDR1 SEHNR and CDR2 FQNEAQ (reference sequence). CDR3 length equals 14 residues. The CDR3 coding sequence is TGTGCCAGCAGCTTAGACGTTGCGAATCAGCCCCAGCATTTT. Translated: CASSLDVANQPQHF. The entire variable domain, with the rest obtained from reference TRBV7-9 and TRBJ1-5, is as follows: DTGVSQNPRHKITKRGQNVTFRCDPISEHNRLYWYRQTLGQGPEFLTYFQNEAQLEKSRLLSDRFSAERPKGSFSTLEIQRTEQGDSAMYLCASSLDVANQPQHFGDGTRLSIL.

CDR3 sequence reads: CAWWTSGGETQYF. As DNA, the CDR3 is TGTGCCTGGTGGACTAGCGGAGGGGAGACCCAGTACTTC. The chain recombines TRBV30 with TRBJ2-5; 10 positions agree with TRBD2. The CDR3 contains 13 residues. Trimming removed 5 bases from V and 5 bases from J; junction bases left unmatched: 5. Germline V gives CDR1 GTSNPN, CDR2 SVGIG (reference sequence).

This chain connects TRBV2 to TRBJ1-1, with D possibly matching TRBD1 (5 bases). V was cut by 4 bases and J by 6 bases, with 15 bases left in between. Germline CDR1 and CDR2: SNHLY and FYNNEI. CDR3 length: 14 amino acids. The CDR3 nucleotides read TGTGCCAGCAGTGTAGCTGGGGGAGGTTCTGAAGCTTTCTTT. It codes for CASSVAGGGSEAFF.

The J gene is TRBJ1-4, the V gene TRBV25-1, with TRBD1 identical over 8 bases. The germline CDR1 and CDR2 sequences are MGHDK and SYGVNS. The CDR3 runs to 17 residues. V lost 0 bases and J lost 3; bases outside the gene matches: 6. CDR3 sequence (DNA): TGTGCCAGCAGTGAATATCAGTCAGGGGGCTCTAATGAAAAACTGTTTTTT. It translates to CASSEYQSGGSNEKLFF.

The chain combines TRBV30 with TRBJ1-1, with unresolved D. This CDR3 comprises 15 residues. Trimming cost V 2 bases and J 0 bases, with 13 bases left between them. Germline-derived CDR1 and CDR2 are GTSNPN and SVGIG (reference sequence). CDR3: CAWSLNHGLNTEAFF. CDR3 in DNA: TGTGCCTGGAGTTTGAATCACGGCTTGAACACTGAAGCTTTCTTT.

Concerning this clone: The junction differs from germline at one of its ends, possibly a read error. V and J are TRBV6-1 and TRBJ1-6, with 7 bases aligning to TRBD1. CDR3 length: 15 residues. Germline V gene lookup returns CDR1 MNHNS and CDR2 SASEGT. The CDR3 DNA follows: TGTGCCGGCAGAAATGGCAGGGGGAATAGTTCACCCCTCCACTTT. This sequence encodes CAGRNGRGNSSPLHF.

V gene TRBV2 combines with J gene TRBJ1-2; 9 nucleotides line up with TRBD1. In germline, CDR1 is SNHLY, CDR2 FYNNEI. Unmatched junction bases numbered 9, after V lost 6 bases and J lost 1 base. This CDR3 contains 16 residues. The CDR3, as DNA: TGTGCCAGCAGAGTCCCCGGGACAGGGTTTAACTATGGCTACACCTTC. This encodes CASRVPGTGFNYGYTF.

The rearrangement joins TRBV30 to TRBJ1-1; tentative D call: TRBD1 (5 bases). V dropped 2 bases and J dropped 1 base, with 11 bases sitting between them. CDR3 size: 14 residues. Germline CDR1 is GTSNPN and CDR2 is SVGIG (reference sequence). As DNA, the CDR3 is TGTGCCTGGAGTCCGCCGGGACGGAACACTGAAGCTTTCTTT. Amino acid sequence: CAWSPPGRNTEAFF. Full variable domain (outside the CDR3, taken from reference TRBV30 and TRBJ1-1): SQTIHQWPATLVQPVGSPLSLECTVEGTSNPNLYWYRQAAGRGLQLLFYSVGIGQISSEVPQNLSASRPQDRQFILSSKKLLLSDSGFYLCAWSPPGRNTEAFFGQGTRLTVV.

This clone was detected only a few times. This chain links TRBV7-6 with TRBJ2-7; TRBD2 might be the D (6 bases). The CDR3 length is 13 residues. The V and J ends lost 1 base and 4 bases respectively, with 8 bases between them. Germline V gene sequence: CDR1 SGHVS, CDR2 FNYEAQ. The CDR3 reads CASSLGAGYEQYF. Here the CDR3 DNA reads TGTGCCAGCAGCTTAGGCGCGGGGTACGAGCAGTACTTC.

This clone was recorded a few times. The genes are TRBV27 and TRBJ2-1, with 12 bases identical to TRBD2. The length of the CDR3 is 17 residues. Trimming at V came to 5 bases and at J to 1 base, leaving 6 bases not matched to a gene. CDR1 and CDR2 (germline): MNHEY, SMNVEV (reference sequence). DNA of the CDR3: TGTGCCAGCAGTCCCTACCTAGCGGGGGGGTCCTACAATGAGCAGTTCTTC. Translating gives CASSPYLAGGSYNEQFF.

CDR3 nucleotide sequence: TGTGCCAGCAGTGAAAAGGCGGGACATTCCTCCTACAATGAGCAGTTCTTC. Its translation is CASSEKAGHSSYNEQFF. This chain connects TRBV6-1 to TRBJ2-1, with D perhaps given as TRBD1 or TRBD2 (6 bases each). Trimming stripped 2 bases from V and 0 bases from J, with 14 bases between. The germline gives CDR1 MNHNS, CDR2 SASEGT. This CDR3 has 17 residues.

V is TRBV7-2 and J is TRBJ1-5; 8 nucleotides align to TRBD1. J was trimmed by 3 bases and V by 1 base; bases with no gene match: 11. Per germline, CDR1 SGHTA and CDR2 FQGNSA. The CDR3 loop spans 18 amino acids. In DNA, the CDR3 is TGTGCCAGCAGCTTAGGGGTAGGACAGGGTTTGGTCAATCAGCCCCAGCATTTT. This sequence encodes CASSLGVGQGLVNQPQHF.

CDR3 nucleotide sequence: TGCGCCAGCAGTGGGAGTGGTAGGCATTTT. Amino acid sequence: CASSGSGRHF. The chain couples TRBV10-2 to TRBJ1-5; D is unclear. The CDR3 extends over 10 amino acids. Germline CDR1 reads WSHSY; CDR2 reads SAAADI. Trimming removed 4 bases at V and 15 bases at J, with 10 bases between.